This T cell receptor (beta chain) was profiled in a study of beta chain features in type 1 diabetes. Study-wide findings and caveats: Among patients with Type 1 diabetes, TCRB CDR3s were moderately but significantly shorter in every one of the four CD4+ subsets. PCR might favor shorter templates, but any such skew would affect patients and controls equally.

The CDR3 consists of 17 residues. Unmatched junction bases numbered 12, after V lost 3 bases and J lost 4 bases. Germline CDR1 SGDLS, CDR2 YYNGEE. Sequencing targeted expressed TCRB transcripts, as all isolated RNA had been reverse transcribed. Only in-frame clones appear in the TCRdb table, and some are missing; sequencing was by immunoSEQ multiplex PCR. The sample yields under 200,000 clones, about 8.1% seen once. As for this clone: Antigen unknown.

The TCR originated in a woman under 30 with type 1 diabetes. This sequence joins TRBV9 and TRBJ2-2, with 7 bases that match TRBD1. Sequences were obtained from central memory CD4+ T cells from blood. The CDR3 region is CASSGGVGTAITGELFF. CDR3 nucleotides: TGTGCCAGCAGCGGGGGTGTTGGGACAGCAATCACCGGGGAGCTGTTTTTT.